The 11 T cell receptor beta chains below all came from one sample that was sequenced in a study of blood T cell repertoires in COVID-19. Assay: immunoSEQ multiplex PCR; the TCRdb copy retains only in-frame clones and omits some. The sample lists about 180,000 clones, roughly nine tenths seen once, with 2.5% to 3.5% in the top ten. What was sequenced was peripheral blood. The receptors were gathered from a woman in her 30s with active or convalescent COVID-19.

To note about this clone: One end of the junction is discordant with germline, which a read error may explain. The rearrangement joins TRBV4-1 to TRBJ1-6; D perhaps matches TRBD1 (5 bases). This CDR3 is built from 16 residues. Per the germline V gene, CDR1 is MGHRA and CDR2 is YSYEKL. The CDR3 region is CASSTRDRFHNSALHF. In nucleotides, the CDR3 is TGCGCCAGCAGCACCCGTGACAGATTTCATAATTCAGCCCTCCACTTT.

The genes are TRBV15 and TRBJ2-7; D perhaps matches TRBD2 (5 bases). The CDR3 loop spans 15 amino acids. Germline V lookup: CDR1 LNHNV, CDR2 YYDKDF (reference sequence). V was cut by 1 base and J by 3 bases, with 13 bases left in between. The CDR3 nucleotides read TGTGCCACCAGCAGAGCACGGGGAATGGACTACGAGCAGTACTTC. Translated: CATSRARGMDYEQYF.

The chain couples TRBV10-1 to TRBJ2-1, with a tentative D call TRBD2 (7 bases). V shed 2 bases and J shed 7 bases, with 12 bases lying between them. Per germline, CDR1 WNHNN and CDR2 SYGVQD (reference sequence). The CDR3 spans 14 residues. As DNA, the CDR3 is TGCGCCAGCAGTGAGGGGGGGGCCGTGAATGAGCAGTTCTTC. This sequence encodes CASSEGGAVNEQFF.

The V call is TRBV7-9, the J call TRBJ2-1, with D tentatively TRBD2 (5 bases). The length of the CDR3 is 16 residues. Germline CDR1 SEHNR, CDR2 FQNEAQ (reference sequence). V was shortened by 3 bases and J by 5 bases, with 17 bases between the two germline ends. The CDR3 DNA sequence: TGTGCCAGCAGCTTTTTAACGGGGATACCCAACAATGAGCAGTTCTTC. The encoded protein is CASSFLTGIPNNEQFF.

The chain uses TRBV5-1 and TRBJ1-6; 8 bases line up with TRBD1. The germline V gene encodes CDR1 SGHRS and CDR2 YFSETQ. The length of the CDR3 is 18 residues. Losses at the gene ends were 3 bases for V and 8 bases for J; bases not matched to a gene: 16. The CDR3 sequence: CASSSPYLGQGSDSPLHF. The CDR3 bases are TGCGCCAGCAGCTCGCCCTACCTAGGACAGGGAAGTGATTCACCCCTCCACTTT.

The chain joins TRBV28 to TRBJ1-1; 7 nucleotides align to TRBD1. Unmatched junction bases numbered 12, after V lost 7 bases and J lost 1 base. Germline V gene data show CDR1 as MDHEN and CDR2 as SYDVKM. The CDR3 contains 16 residues. CDR3 residues: CASTRPRTGSNTEAFF. The CDR3 nucleotides are TGTGCCAGCACTCGACCCCGGACAGGTTCGAACACTGAAGCTTTCTTT.

V gene TRBV2 combines with J gene TRBJ1-2, with 8 bases lining up with TRBD1. CDR3 length: 15 amino acids. Germline V gives CDR1 SNHLY, CDR2 FYNNEI. V lost 7 bases to trimming and J lost 2 bases; unmatched junction nucleotides: 9. The CDR3 here is CASTVEGQGNYGYTF. The CDR3 DNA is TGTGCCAGCACGGTAGAAGGACAGGGAAACTATGGCTACACCTTC.

The gene calls are TRBV6-1 and TRBJ1-2; 9 nucleotides match TRBD1. This CDR3 is built from 15 residues. J was trimmed by 8 bases and V by 2 bases; bases with no gene match: 9. Germline assignment: CDR1 MNHNS and CDR2 SASEGT. CDR3 amino acids: CASSEMGQGLGGYTF. The CDR3 nucleotides are TGTGCCAGCAGTGAAATGGGACAGGGATTAGGAGGCTACACCTTC.

V and J are TRBV5-4 and TRBJ1-2, with 11 bases matching TRBD1. This CDR3 is built from 15 residues. Germline V gene lookup returns CDR1 SGHNT and CDR2 YYREEE (reference sequence). V dropped 4 bases and J dropped 4; count of bases not matched to a gene: 6. The CDR3 loop is CASSQDRGRVYGYTF. In DNA form, the CDR3 reads TGTGCCAGCAGCCAGGACAGGGGGCGGGTCTATGGCTACACCTTC.

This clone was recorded once. CDR3 DNA sequence: TGTGCCAGCAGTTCTACAGGGGTCGGCACTGAAGCTTTCTTT. It is translated as CASSSTGVGTEAFF. The V call is TRBV6-6, the J call TRBJ1-1; TRBD1 agrees at 7 bases. The CDR3 has 14 amino acids. Germline V gives CDR1 MNHNY, CDR2 SVGAGI (reference sequence). After removal of 4 bases from V and 4 bases from J, the junction contained 6 bases not matched to a gene.

V usage is TRBV19 and J usage is TRBJ1-3; 10 bases match TRBD1. The V gene's germline CDR1 is LNHDA and CDR2 SQIVND (reference sequence). The CDR3 has 14 residues. Germline trimming cut 6 bases from V and 8 bases from J; bases unmatched to any gene: 7. The CDR3 DNA follows: TGTGCCAGTAGCCGGGACAGGGGAACGGACACCATATATTTT. The encoded protein is CASSRDRGTDTIYF.